This T cell receptor (beta chain) was captured in a study of blood T cell repertoires in COVID-19. Overall study: From the United States, Italy and Spain came samples of acute and convalescent COVID-19.

Germline V gene lookup returns CDR1 MNHEY and CDR2 SVGEGT. The CDR3 is made up of 17 amino acids. V was clipped by 1 base and J by 4 bases; unmatched bases: 7. Original handling: Counts of nucleated cells, estimated from reference gene primer amplification, were obtained. The protocol was immunoSEQ multiplex PCR, while the TCRdb copy is restricted to in-frame clones and leaves out a portion. Clone size and V and J calls were adopted from that table, with D and trimming inferred from the DNA. Altogether about 180,000 clones are present, approximately 85% being singletons, with the ten largest covering around 9.9%.

This sequence joins TRBV6-2 or TRBV6-3 and TRBJ2-3, with 11 bases lining up with TRBD2. The clonotype was recovered from a human donor with active or convalescent COVID-19. The donor label of this sample is uncertain. The sample comprised peripheral blood. For the CDR3, the DNA is TGTGCCAGCAGTTACTTAGCGGGGGGGCCGGGGGCAGATACGCAGTATTTT. Translated: CASSYLAGGPGADTQYF.